Described below is a single TCR beta chain sequence and its context. The data belong to a study of shared clonotypes between healthy human individuals. Here immunoSEQ multiplex PCR was the method, and the copy in TCRdb shows in-frame clones only, minus some. This table holds millions of clones, over 85% found once. CD45RO-negative cells were positively selected for CCR7, leaving out terminally differentiated effector memory CD45RA+ cells. Sample: naive CD8+ T cells sorted from blood. The receptor's source is a man younger than 35 in good health.

The CDR3 coding sequence is TGTGCCAGCAGCCCACTAGGGGGACAGGGGAAAGATACGCAGTATTTT. Translating gives CASSPLGGQGKDTQYF. The chain combines TRBV7-2 with TRBJ2-3, with TRBD1 identical over 10 bases. The junction had 10 bases not matched to a gene; V was cut back by 5 bases and J by 5 bases. Germline V CDR1 and CDR2: SGHTA, FQGNSA. The CDR3 is 16 amino acids.